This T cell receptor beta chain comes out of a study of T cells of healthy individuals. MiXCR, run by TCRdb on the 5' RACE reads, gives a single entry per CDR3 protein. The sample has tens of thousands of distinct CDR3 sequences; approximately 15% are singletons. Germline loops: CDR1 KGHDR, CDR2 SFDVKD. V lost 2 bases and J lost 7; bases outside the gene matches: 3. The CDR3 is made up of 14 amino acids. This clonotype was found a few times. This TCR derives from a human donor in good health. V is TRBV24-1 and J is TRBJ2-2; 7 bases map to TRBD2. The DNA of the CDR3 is TGTGCCACCAGTGATTGGGCTAGCGGCGGGGAGCTGTTTTTT. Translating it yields CATSDWASGGELFF.